The present TCR beta chain was sequenced within a study of T cells after yellow fever vaccination. Study-wide context: The SMART-Seq v4 Ultra Low Input method served to prepare the low-cell-number fractions.

MiXCR, applied by TCRdb to the 5' RACE reads, yields one record per CDR3 protein. This table has 350,000 to 450,000 distinct CDR3 sequences, under 20% appearing once. The CDR3 consists of 14 residues. CDR1 is SGHTA, CDR2 FQGTGA, per germline. V was cut by 0 bases and J by 5 bases, with 10 bases left in between. The J gene is TRBJ1-1, the V gene TRBV7-3; no definite D call. The clonotype was recovered from a man younger than 35 who received the YFV17D yellow fever vaccine. The source material was PBMCs, sampled before the yellow fever booster vaccination. CDR3 bases: TGTGCCAGCAGCTTAACTTCAGGCAGTACTGAAGCTTTCTTT. Residues: CASSLTSGSTEAFF.